The rows below give T cell receptor beta chains drawn from one sample of a study of T-cell reconstitution after alpha-beta-depleted transplantation in children. TCRdb analysed the PCR reads with MiXCR anew, one entry per CDR3 protein. The profile shows more than 400,000 distinct CDR3 sequences, over 40% of them singletons. The input for sequencing was PBMCs, taken before TCRalphabeta/CD19-depleted stem cell transplant. These receptors all come from a girl aged 2-9 years with aplastic anemia, due to receive a stem cell transplant. The CDR3 runs from the conserved cysteine through the conserved F or W. A D gene is named only where the DNA matches it firmly. Expanded clones get a size class; other rows say once, few or many, or leave the size out.

>-|TRBJ2-7|TRBV5-4|few
TGTGCCAGCAGCTTGGCTGGAGGGGGCCTGTACGAGCAGTACTTC
CASSLAGGGLYEQYF
>-|TRBJ2-7|TRBV28|few
TGTGCCAGCAGGAAGGGGATGAGCGGTTACGAGCAGTACTTC
CASRKGMSGYEQYF
>-|TRBJ2-2|TRBV15|-
TGTGCCACCCGGGTTCTAGGTGGGACCGGGGAGCTGTTTTTT
CATRVLGGTGELFF
>TRBD2|TRBJ2-5|TRBV7-9|many
TGTGCCAGCAGCCCCAAAGCGGGAGGGCCTGAAGAGACCCAGTACTTC
CASSPKAGGPEETQYF
>-|TRBJ2-7|TRBV11-2|many
TGTGCCAGCAGCCCCGGGGTCGAGCAGTACTTC
CASSPGVEQYF
>-|TRBJ2-5|TRBV7-6|once
TGTGCCAGCAGCTCACTCGGGCCGACGGAGACCCAGTACTTC
CASSSLGPTETQYF
>TRBD1|TRBJ2-7|TRBV18|-
TGTGCCAGCTCCCCGGCCGGGACAGGGCCCTACGAGCAGTACTTC
CASSPAGTGPYEQYF
>TRBD2|TRBJ2-2|TRBV29-1|-
TGCAGCGTTGAGGGTGCGGGAGGAGGGACCGGGGAGCTGTTTTTT
CSVEGAGGGTGELFF
>-|TRBJ2-1|TRBV7-9|many
TGTGCCAGCAGCCCACCCGGGACCCCTACCTACAATGAGCAGTTCTTC
CASSPPGTPTYNEQFF
>TRBD1|TRBJ1-2|TRBV6-2/TRBV6-3|many
TGTGCCAGCAGATGGACAGGGGGCGGCTACACCTTC
CASRWTGGGYTF
>-|TRBJ2-1|TRBV12-3/TRBV12-4|-
TGTGCCAGCAGTTCGCAGGGCAGGTCCTACAATGAGCAGTTCTTC
CASSSQGRSYNEQFF
>-|TRBJ2-1|TRBV6-1|-
TGTGCCGCGCGGGAACAGGGCCGCAATGAGCAGTTCTTC
CAAREQGRNEQFF
>-|TRBJ2-7|TRBV5-1|many
TGCGCCAGCAGCACCGGCGTGGATAGCTCCTACGAGCAGTACTTC
CASSTGVDSSYEQYF
>TRBD1|TRBJ2-7|TRBV3-1|-
TGTGCCAGCAGCCAACGGGACAGTATCGACGAGCAGTACTTC
CASSQRDSIDEQYF
>TRBD2|TRBJ2-5|TRBV20-1|few
TGCAGTGCTACTAAATCAAGCGGGATGGGGGGTGAGACCCAGTACTTC
CSATKSSGMGGETQYF
>-|TRBJ2-3|TRBV9|-
TGTGCCAGCAGCGTAGCTTCGGATACGCAGTATTTT
CASSVASDTQYF
>-|TRBJ2-3|TRBV15|many
TGTGCCACCAGTTCAGGGGACACAGATACGCAGTATTTT
CATSSGDTDTQYF
>-|TRBJ2-7|TRBV6-1|few
TGTGCCAGCAGCAAGACCGGGACCTACGAGCAGTACTTC
CASSKTGTYEQYF
>-|TRBJ1-1|TRBV27|-
TGTGCCAGCAGTTTCTATCAGGGGAACACTGAAGCTTTCTTT
CASSFYQGNTEAFF
>-|TRBJ1-1|TRBV28|many
TGTGCCAGCAGCCGGTTTTTGGGGGCGCTTGACACTGAAGCTTTCTTT
CASSRFLGALDTEAFF
>-|TRBJ2-7|TRBV7-2|many
TGTGCCAGCAGCTTGGGGGGGGACAGGAGCTACGAGCAGTACTTC
CASSLGGDRSYEQYF
>-|TRBJ1-5|TRBV27|few
TGTGCCAGAAAGACACGTTTTAGCAATCAGCCCCAGCATTTT
CARKTRFSNQPQHF
>-|TRBJ2-3|TRBV20-1|-
TGCAGTGCATGGGATTCTTCCACAGATACGCAGTATTTT
CSAWDSSTDTQYF
>-|TRBJ1-1|TRBV6-2/TRBV6-3|few
TGTGCCAGCAGTTCTGTCAGACTGAACACTGAAGCTTTCTTT
CASSSVRLNTEAFF
>-|TRBJ1-1|TRBV5-1|few
TGCGCCAGCAGCTTGGGGGGGCGGGAGTACACTGAAGCTTTCTTT
CASSLGGREYTEAFF
>TRBD2|TRBJ2-1|TRBV3-1|-
TGTGCCAGCAGCCAAGGTAAGGGACTAGCGGGCCATGAGCAGTTCTTC
CASSQGKGLAGHEQFF
>-|TRBJ2-5|TRBV12-3/TRBV12-4|many
TGTGCCAGCAGTTTAGCGAGAGAGCGGGCAGGAATTCGGGAGACCCAGTACTTC
CASSLARERAGIRETQYF
>-|TRBJ1-2|TRBV20-1|many
TGCAGTGCGCAACGGGGAGCTAACTATGGCTACACCTTC
CSAQRGANYGYTF
>TRBD2|TRBJ2-7|TRBV28|few
TGTGCCAGCTCCTTGACCCGGGGGGCCTACGAGCAGTACTTC
CASSLTRGAYEQYF
>-|TRBJ2-7|TRBV28|many
TGTGCCAGCAGTGGAGGAGCCAACCAACGGGAGCAGTACTTC
CASSGGANQREQYF
>-|TRBJ2-1|TRBV6-1|few
TGTGCCAGCACCCTCCCTAGGGGGGTTTCGACGGATGAGCAGTTCTTC
CASTLPRGVSTDEQFF
>-|TRBJ2-7|TRBV6-1|few
TGTGCCAGCACGACGACAATAAGCTACGAGCAGTACTTC
CASTTTISYEQYF
>-|TRBJ1-3|TRBV7-9|-
TGTGCCAACAGCTTAGAGGCGGCGGGAAACACCATATATTTT
CANSLEAAGNTIYF
>TRBD2|TRBJ2-1|TRBV7-3|-
TGTGCCAGCAGCTTAGTCCTAGCGGGGGCCAGCTCCTACAATGAGCAGTTCTTC
CASSLVLAGASSYNEQFF
>TRBD1|TRBJ1-5|TRBV7-2|-
TGTGCCAGCAGCTTAGGGCTGGGGCAGGGGGCCCGTCAGCCCCAGCATTTT
CASSLGLGQGARQPQHF
>-|TRBJ2-3|TRBV29-1|many
TGCAGCGTTGACGCCGGGACTAGCACAGATACGCAGTATTTT
CSVDAGTSTDTQYF
>-|TRBJ2-1|TRBV20-1|many
TGCAGCACCTCTCGCATCACGAATGAGCAGTTCTTC
CSTSRITNEQFF
>TRBD1|TRBJ1-3|TRBV7-8|-
TGTGCCAGCAGCCTAGGGACAGCCCTCCTCTCTGGAAACACCATATATTTT
CASSLGTALLSGNTIYF
>-|TRBJ1-1|TRBV6-1|-
TGTGCCAGCGTCTTAAGAAGGGGCAGTCCTTCTGAAGCTTTCTTT
CASVLRRGSPSEAFF
>-|TRBJ2-7|TRBV6-1|-
TGTGCCAGCAACGTCCGGGACTCCTCCTACGAGCAGTACTTC
CASNVRDSSYEQYF
>-|TRBJ1-1|TRBV5-5|many
TGTGCCAGCAGCGGCAGAGGAGTTATGAACACTGAAGCTTTCTTT
CASSGRGVMNTEAFF
>TRBD1|TRBJ1-5|TRBV12-3/TRBV12-4|-
TGTGCCAGCAGTCCGACGGACAGGGGGAGGCAGCCCCAGCATTTT
CASSPTDRGRQPQHF
>TRBD1|TRBJ2-5|TRBV6-1|once
TGTGCCAGCAAGGGATTCACCCCAGACAGGGCGGTTGGGACCCAGTACTTC
CASKGFTPDRAVGTQYF
>TRBD1|TRBJ1-2|TRBV7-2|few
TGTGCCAGCAGCTTATCAGGGGGCCCACTTTATGGCTACACCTTC
CASSLSGGPLYGYTF
>TRBD1|TRBJ1-1|TRBV12-3/TRBV12-4|-
TGTGCCAGCATCAACCAAGCAGACAGGGTAGTTCTCGGAGCGAACACTGAAGCTTTCTTT
CASINQADRVVLGANTEAFF
>-|TRBJ2-4|TRBV11-2|many
TGTGCCAGCAGCGCCGGACAAAGAAACATTCAGTACTTC
CASSAGQRNIQYF
>TRBD1|TRBJ2-7|TRBV12-3/TRBV12-4|once
TGTGCCAGCAGCGCCGGGACAGGGAACTACGAGCAGTACTTC
CASSAGTGNYEQYF
>-|TRBJ1-2|TRBV5-6|many
TGTGCCAGCAGCTTTCCGGGACACTCTAACTATGGCTACACCTTC
CASSFPGHSNYGYTF
>-|TRBJ2-7|TRBV7-2|few
TGTGCCAGCAGCCCAAAATACGAGCAGTACTTC
CASSPKYEQYF
>-|TRBJ2-7|TRBV29-1|-
TGCAGCGCCCAAGTCCCAGAGGGCTCCTACGAGCAGTACTTC
CSAQVPEGSYEQYF
>TRBD2|TRBJ2-3|TRBV20-1|many
TGCAGTGCTAGAGGTAGATTGGGACTAGCACAAAAAGCAGATACGCAGTATTTT
CSARGRLGLAQKADTQYF
>TRBD2|TRBJ2-2|TRBV7-6|-
TGTGCCAGCAGCCCCCCCACTAGCGGGAACACCGGGGAGCTGTTTTTT
CASSPPTSGNTGELFF
>TRBD2|TRBJ2-1|TRBV3-1|many
TGTGCCAGCAGCCGGGGGACTAGCGGGGAGTTCTTC
CASSRGTSGEFF
>-|TRBJ1-1|TRBV6-5|many
TGTGCCAGCAGTTACTCGAATGGGTTCGCTGAAGCTTTCTTT
CASSYSNGFAEAFF
>TRBD1|TRBJ2-5|TRBV6-1|-
TGTGCCAGCAGTCGCAGAGCTCCTTCCAGGGGGAACCAAGAGACCCAGTACTTC
CASSRRAPSRGNQETQYF
>-|TRBJ1-2|TRBV2|-
TGTGCCAGCAGTGAAGCTAGGACACCCGCTGGGTATGGCTACACCTTC
CASSEARTPAGYGYTF
>-|TRBJ1-6|TRBV3-1|many
TGTGCCAGCAGCCCGGGGTTCGAACATAATTCACCCCTCCACTTT
CASSPGFEHNSPLHF